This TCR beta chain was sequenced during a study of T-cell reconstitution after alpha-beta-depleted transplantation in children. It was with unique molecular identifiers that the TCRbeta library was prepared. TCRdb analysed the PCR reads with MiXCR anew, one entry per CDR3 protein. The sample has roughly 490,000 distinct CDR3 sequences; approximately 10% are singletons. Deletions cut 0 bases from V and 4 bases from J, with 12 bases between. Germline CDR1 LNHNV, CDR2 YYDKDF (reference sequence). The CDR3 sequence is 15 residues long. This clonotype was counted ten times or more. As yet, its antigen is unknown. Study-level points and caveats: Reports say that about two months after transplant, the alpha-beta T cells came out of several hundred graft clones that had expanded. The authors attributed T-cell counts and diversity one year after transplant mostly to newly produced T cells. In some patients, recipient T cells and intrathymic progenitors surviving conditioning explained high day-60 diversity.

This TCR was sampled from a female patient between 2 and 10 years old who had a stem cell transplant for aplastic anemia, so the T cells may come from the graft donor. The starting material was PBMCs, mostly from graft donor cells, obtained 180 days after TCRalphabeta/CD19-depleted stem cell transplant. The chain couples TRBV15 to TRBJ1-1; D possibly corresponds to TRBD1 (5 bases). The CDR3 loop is CATSRDRQGSTEAFF. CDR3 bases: TGTGCCACCAGCAGAGATCGGCAGGGTAGCACTGAAGCTTTCTTT.